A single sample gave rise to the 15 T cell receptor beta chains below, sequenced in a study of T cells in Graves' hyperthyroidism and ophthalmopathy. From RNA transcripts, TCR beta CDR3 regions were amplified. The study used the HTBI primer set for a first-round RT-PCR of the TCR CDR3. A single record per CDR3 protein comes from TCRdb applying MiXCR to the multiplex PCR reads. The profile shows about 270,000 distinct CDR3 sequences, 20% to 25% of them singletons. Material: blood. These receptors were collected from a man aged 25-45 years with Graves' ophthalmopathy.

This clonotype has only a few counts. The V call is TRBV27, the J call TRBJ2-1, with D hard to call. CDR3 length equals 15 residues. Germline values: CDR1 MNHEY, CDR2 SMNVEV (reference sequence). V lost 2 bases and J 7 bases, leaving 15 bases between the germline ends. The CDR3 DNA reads TGTGCCAGCAGTTTAGGAACGGGCCCGGGTAATGAGCAGTTCTTC. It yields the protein CASSLGTGPGNEQFF.

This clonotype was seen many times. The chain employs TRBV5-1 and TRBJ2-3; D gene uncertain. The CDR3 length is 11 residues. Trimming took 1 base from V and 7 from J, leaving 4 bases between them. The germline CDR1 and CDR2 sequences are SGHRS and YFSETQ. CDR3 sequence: CASSLWNTQYF. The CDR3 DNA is TGCGCCAGCAGCTTGTGGAATACGCAGTATTTT.

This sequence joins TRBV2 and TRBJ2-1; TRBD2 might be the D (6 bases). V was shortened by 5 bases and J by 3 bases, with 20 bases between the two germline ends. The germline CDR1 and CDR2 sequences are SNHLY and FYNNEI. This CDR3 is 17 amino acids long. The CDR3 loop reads CASSWGWRGGRYNEQFF. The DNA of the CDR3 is TGTGCCAGCAGTTGGGGTTGGAGGGGAGGTCGCTACAATGAGCAGTTCTTC. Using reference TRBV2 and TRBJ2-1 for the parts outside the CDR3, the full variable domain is EPEVTQTPSHQVTQMGQEVILRCVPISNHLYFYWYRQILGQKVEFLVSFYNNEISEKSEIFDDQFSVERPDGSNFTLKIRSTKLEDSAMYFCASSWGWRGGRYNEQFFGPGTRLTVL.

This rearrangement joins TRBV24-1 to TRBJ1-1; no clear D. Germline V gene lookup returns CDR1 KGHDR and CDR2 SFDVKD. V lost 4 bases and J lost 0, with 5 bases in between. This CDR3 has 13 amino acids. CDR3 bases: TGTGCCACCAGTGACCCATTGAACACTGAAGCTTTCTTT. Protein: CATSDPLNTEAFF.

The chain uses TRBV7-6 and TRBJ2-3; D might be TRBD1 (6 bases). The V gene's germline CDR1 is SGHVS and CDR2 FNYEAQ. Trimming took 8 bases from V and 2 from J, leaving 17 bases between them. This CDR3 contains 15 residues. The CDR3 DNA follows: TGTGCCAGCGGCAGATTACAGGGCCTCACAGATACGCAGTATTTT. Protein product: CASGRLQGLTDTQYF.

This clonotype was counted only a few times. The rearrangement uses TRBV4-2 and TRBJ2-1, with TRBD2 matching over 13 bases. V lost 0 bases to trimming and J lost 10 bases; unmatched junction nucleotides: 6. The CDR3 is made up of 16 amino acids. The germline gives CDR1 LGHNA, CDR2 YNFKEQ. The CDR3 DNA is TGTGCCAGCAGCCAAGATCTCGGGACTAGCGGGAACGAGCAGTTCTTC. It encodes CASSQDLGTSGNEQFF.

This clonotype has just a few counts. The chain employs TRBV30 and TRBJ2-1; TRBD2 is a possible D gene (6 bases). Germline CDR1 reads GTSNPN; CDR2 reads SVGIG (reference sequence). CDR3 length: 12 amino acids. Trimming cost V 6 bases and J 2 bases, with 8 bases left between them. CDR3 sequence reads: CACGSPYNEQFF. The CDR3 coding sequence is TGTGCCTGCGGGAGTCCCTACAATGAGCAGTTCTTC.

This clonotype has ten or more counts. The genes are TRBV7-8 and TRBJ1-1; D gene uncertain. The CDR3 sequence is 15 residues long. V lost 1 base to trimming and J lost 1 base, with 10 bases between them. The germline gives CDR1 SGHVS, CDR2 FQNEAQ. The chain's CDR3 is CASSLEKGGNTEAFF. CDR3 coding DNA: TGTGCCAGCAGCTTAGAAAAGGGTGGGAACACTGAAGCTTTCTTT.

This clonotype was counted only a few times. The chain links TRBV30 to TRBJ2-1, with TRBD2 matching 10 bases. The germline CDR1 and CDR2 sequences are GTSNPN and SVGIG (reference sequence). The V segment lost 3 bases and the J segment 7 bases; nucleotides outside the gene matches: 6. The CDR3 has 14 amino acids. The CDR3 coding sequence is TGTGCCTGGAGCTGGCTAGCGGGAGTGAATGAGCAGTTCTTC. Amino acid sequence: CAWSWLAGVNEQFF.

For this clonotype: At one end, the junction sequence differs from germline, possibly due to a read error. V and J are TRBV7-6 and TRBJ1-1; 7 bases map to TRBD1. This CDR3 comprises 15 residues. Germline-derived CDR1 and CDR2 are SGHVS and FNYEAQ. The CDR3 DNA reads TGTGCCAGCACCTTAGGGACAGAGCCGAACACTGAAGCTTTCTTT. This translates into CASTLGTEPNTEAFF.

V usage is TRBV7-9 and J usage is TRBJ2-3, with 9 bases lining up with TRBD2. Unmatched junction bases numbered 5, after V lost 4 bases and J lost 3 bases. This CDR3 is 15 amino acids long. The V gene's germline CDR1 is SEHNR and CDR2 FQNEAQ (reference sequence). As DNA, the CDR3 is TGTGCCAGCAGCTCCAGCGGGAGGCTAACAGATACGCAGTATTTT. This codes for CASSSSGRLTDTQYF.

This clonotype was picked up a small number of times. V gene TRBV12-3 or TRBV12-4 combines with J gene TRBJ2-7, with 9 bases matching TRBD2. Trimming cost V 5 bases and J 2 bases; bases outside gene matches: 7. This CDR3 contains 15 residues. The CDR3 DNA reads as TGTGCCAGCAGTCGACATAGCGGGAGTACCTACGAGCAGTACTTC. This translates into CASSRHSGSTYEQYF.

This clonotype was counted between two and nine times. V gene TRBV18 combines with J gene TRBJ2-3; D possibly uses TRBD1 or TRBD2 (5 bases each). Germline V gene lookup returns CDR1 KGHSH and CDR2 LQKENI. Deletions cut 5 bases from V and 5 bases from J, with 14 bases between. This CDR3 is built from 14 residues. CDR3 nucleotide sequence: TGTGCCAGCTCATCGATCCGGGACCGAGATACGCAGTATTTT. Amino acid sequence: CASSSIRDRDTQYF.

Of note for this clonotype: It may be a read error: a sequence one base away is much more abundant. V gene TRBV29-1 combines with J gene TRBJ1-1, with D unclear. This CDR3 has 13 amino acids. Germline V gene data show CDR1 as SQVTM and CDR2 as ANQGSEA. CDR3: CSVAGTMNAEAFF. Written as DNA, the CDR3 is TGCAGCGTTGCTGGCACCATGAACGCTGAAGCTTTCTTT.

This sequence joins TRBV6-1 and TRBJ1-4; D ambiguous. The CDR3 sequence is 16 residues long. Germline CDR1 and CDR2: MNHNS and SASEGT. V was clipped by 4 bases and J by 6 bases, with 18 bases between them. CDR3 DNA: TGTGCCAGCAGTGGGGCGCGCCACGGGTACTATGAAAAACTGTTTTTT. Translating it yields CASSGARHGYYEKLFF.